The sequence of this T cell receptor beta chain was determined in a study of cytomegalovirus exposure and HLA in healthy donors. Turning to the study itself: Earlier results showed roughly 120 million unique TCR beta sequences derived from some 190 million T cells.

This clone appeared a few times. Both 60 Vbeta primers and 13 Jbeta primers went into the PCR. Sequencing used immunoSEQ multiplex PCR; TCRdb keeps in-frame clones, though not all of them. The table records more than 80,000 clones, roughly 63% of them present only once. V was clipped by 3 bases and J by 3 bases; unmatched bases: 4. This CDR3 contains 14 residues. Per germline, CDR1 SNHLY and CDR2 FYNNEI. The clonotype comes from a man aged 50-60 years in good health and CMV-seronegative. The sequenced sample consisted of PBMCs. This chain joins TRBV2 and TRBJ2-7, with TRBD1 matching over 8 bases. The CDR3 DNA reads as TGTGCCAGCAGTGACCAGGGACAGGACTACGAGCAGTACTTC. Amino acid sequence: CASSDQGQDYEQYF.